The present entry profiles one TCR beta chain with its context. The antigen is unknown. The data stem from a study of cytomegalovirus exposure and HLA in healthy donors. Study-level points and caveats: In a later analysis, a missense DCLRE1C variant was linked to TCR beta V- and J-gene trimming. Differences between HLA loci emerged in a later analysis of TCR association rates, with DRB1 most and HLA-C fewest. Data from an earlier analysis indicated that most TCR beta V segments were productive either about 87% or about 30% of the time.

The germline V gene encodes CDR1 MNHNS and CDR2 SASEGT. This CDR3 is 15 amino acids long. V gave up 5 bases and J gave up 4 bases, with 17 bases separating them. PCR was performed using 60 Vbeta and 13 Jbeta primers. The data were produced by immunoSEQ multiplex PCR, yet TCRdb's version contains in-frame clones alone and is incomplete. The sample records approximately 160,000 clones, over 60% being singletons. The receptor was isolated from a woman in her 30s in good health and CMV-seronegative. Sequenced sample: PBMCs. The chain recombines TRBV6-1 with TRBJ2-5; TRBD2 is a possible D gene (7 bases). Here the CDR3 reads CASSPRGGGRETQYF. The DNA of the CDR3 is TGTGCCAGCAGTCCCCGAGGGGGGGGCCGAGAGACCCAGTACTTC.